What follows describes a single T cell receptor (beta chain). Its matching antigen is unknown. This entry comes from a study of beta chain features in type 1 diabetes. Findings and limits, study-wide: Among patients with Type 1 diabetes, TCRB CDR3s were moderately but significantly shorter in every one of the four CD4+ subsets. The similarity of naive, central memory and Treg TCRB repertoires appeared greater among patients than among healthy donors. Insertion counts at VDJ junctions were lower in type 1 diabetes patients, who also showed more deletions there.

In total, each donor contributed a single heparinised blood draw that averaged approximately 120 mL. Sequencing targeted expressed TCRB transcripts, as all isolated RNA had been reverse transcribed. The data were produced by immunoSEQ multiplex PCR, yet TCRdb's version contains in-frame clones alone and is incomplete. The sample lists about 180,000 clones; over 6% were seen once. This CDR3 is 16 amino acids long. With 3 bases clipped from V and 6 bases from J, the junction kept 9 bases outside the gene matches. CDR1 LNHNV and CDR2 YYDKDF come from the germline V gene (reference sequence). Sequenced sample: central memory CD4+ T cells from blood. The rearrangement joins TRBV15 to TRBJ2-1; TRBD2 agrees at 9 bases. The TCR comes from a man aged 18 to 30 with type 1 diabetes. CDR3 nucleotides: TGTGCCACCAGCAGGGTGATAGCGGGAGAAGGCAATGAGCAGTTCTTC. It specifies CATSRVIAGEGNEQFF.